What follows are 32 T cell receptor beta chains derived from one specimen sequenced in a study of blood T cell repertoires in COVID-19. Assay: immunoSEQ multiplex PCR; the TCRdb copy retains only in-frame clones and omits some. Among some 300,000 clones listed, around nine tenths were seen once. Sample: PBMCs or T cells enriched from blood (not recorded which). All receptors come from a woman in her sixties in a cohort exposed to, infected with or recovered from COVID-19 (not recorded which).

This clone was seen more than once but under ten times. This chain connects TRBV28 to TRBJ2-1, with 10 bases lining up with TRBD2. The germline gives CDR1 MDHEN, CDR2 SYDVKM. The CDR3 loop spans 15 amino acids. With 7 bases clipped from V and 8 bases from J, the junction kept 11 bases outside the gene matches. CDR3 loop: CASTSLAGEGHEQFF. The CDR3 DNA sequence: TGTGCCAGCACTTCTCTAGCGGGAGAGGGTCATGAGCAGTTCTTC.

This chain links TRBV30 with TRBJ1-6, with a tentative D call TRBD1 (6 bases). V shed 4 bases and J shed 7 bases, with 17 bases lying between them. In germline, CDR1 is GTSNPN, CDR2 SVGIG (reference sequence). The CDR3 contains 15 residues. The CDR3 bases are TGTGCCTGGAAAAAACGGGACACCGGGAATTCACCCCTCCACTTT. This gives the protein CAWKKRDTGNSPLHF.

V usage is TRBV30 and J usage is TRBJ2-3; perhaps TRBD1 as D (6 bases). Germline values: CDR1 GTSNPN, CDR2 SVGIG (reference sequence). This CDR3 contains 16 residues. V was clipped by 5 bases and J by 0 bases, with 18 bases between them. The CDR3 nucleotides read TGTGCCTGGTTACGACGACGGACAGCTAGCACAGATACGCAGTATTTT. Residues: CAWLRRRTASTDTQYF.

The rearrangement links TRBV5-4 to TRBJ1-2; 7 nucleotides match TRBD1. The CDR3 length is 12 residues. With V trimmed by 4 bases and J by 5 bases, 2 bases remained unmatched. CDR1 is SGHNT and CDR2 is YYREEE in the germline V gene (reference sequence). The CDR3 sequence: CASSLTGYGYTF. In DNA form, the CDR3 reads TGTGCCAGCAGCCTGACAGGGTATGGCTACACCTTC.

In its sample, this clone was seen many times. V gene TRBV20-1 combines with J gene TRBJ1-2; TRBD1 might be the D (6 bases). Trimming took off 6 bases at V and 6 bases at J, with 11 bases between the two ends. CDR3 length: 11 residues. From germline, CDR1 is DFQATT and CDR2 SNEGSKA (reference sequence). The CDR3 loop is CSAIQGNGYTF. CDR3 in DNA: TGCAGTGCGATCCAGGGGAATGGCTACACCTTC.

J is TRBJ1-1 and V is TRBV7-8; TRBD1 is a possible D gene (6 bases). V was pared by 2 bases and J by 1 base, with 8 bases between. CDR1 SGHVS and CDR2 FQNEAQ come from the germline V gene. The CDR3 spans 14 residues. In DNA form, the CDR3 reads TGTGCCAGCAGCTTAAACAGGGCGAACACTGAAGCTTTCTTT. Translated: CASSLNRANTEAFF.

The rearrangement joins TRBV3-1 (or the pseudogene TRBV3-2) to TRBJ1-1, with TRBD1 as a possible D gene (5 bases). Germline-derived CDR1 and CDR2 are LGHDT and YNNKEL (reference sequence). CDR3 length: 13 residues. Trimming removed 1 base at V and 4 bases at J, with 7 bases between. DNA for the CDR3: TGTGCCAGCAGCCAAGCGACAGCCACTGAAGCTTTCTTT. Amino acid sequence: CASSQATATEAFF.

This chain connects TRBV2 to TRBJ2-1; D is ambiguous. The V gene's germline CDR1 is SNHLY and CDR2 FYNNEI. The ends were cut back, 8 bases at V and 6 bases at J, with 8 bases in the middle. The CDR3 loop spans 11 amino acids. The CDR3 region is CASSRGNEQFF. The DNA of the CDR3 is TGTGCCAGCTCTAGAGGCAATGAGCAGTTCTTC.

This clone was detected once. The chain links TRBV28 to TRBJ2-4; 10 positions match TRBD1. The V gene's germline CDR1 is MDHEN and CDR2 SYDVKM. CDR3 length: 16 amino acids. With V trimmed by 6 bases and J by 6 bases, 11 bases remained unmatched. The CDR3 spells CASRTRQGAMGNIQYF. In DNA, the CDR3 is TGTGCCAGCAGAACTCGACAGGGGGCCATGGGAAACATTCAGTACTTC.

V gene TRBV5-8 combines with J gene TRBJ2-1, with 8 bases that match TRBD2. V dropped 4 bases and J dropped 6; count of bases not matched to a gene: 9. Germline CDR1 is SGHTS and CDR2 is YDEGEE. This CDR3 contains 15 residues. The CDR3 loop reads CASSRGLGVFNEQFF. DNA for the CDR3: TGTGCCAGCAGCCGGGGACTAGGGGTTTTCAATGAGCAGTTCTTC.

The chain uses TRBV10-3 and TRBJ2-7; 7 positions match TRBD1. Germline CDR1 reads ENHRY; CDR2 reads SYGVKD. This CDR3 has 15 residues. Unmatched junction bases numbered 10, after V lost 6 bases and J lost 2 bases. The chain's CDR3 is CAIRPGTAAPYEQYF. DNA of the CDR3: TGTGCCATCAGACCAGGGACAGCCGCCCCCTACGAGCAGTACTTC.

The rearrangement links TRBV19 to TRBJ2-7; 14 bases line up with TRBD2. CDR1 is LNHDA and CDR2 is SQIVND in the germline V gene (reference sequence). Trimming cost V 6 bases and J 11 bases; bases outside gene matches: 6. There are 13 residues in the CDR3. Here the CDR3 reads CASSLGTSGREYF. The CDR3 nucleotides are TGTGCCAGTAGCCTCGGGACTAGCGGGAGAGAGTACTTC.

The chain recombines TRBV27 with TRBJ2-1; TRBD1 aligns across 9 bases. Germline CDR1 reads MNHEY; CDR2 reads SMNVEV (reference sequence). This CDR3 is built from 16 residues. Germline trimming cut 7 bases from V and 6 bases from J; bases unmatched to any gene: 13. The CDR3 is CASNLLGQGRLNEQFF. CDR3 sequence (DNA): TGTGCCAGCAATCTGCTCGGACAGGGGCGTCTCAATGAGCAGTTCTTC.

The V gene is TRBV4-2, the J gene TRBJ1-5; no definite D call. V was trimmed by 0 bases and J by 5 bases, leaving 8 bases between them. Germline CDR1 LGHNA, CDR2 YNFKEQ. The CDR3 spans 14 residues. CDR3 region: CASSQDRRDQPQHF. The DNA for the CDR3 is TGTGCCAGCAGCCAAGATAGGAGGGATCAGCCCCAGCATTTT.

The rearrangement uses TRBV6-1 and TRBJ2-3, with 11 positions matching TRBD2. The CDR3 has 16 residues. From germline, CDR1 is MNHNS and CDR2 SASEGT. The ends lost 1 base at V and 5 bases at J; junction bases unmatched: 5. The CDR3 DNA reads TGTGCCAGCAGTGAAGGGGCTAGCGGGAGGATAGATACGCAGTATTTT. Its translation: CASSEGASGRIDTQYF.

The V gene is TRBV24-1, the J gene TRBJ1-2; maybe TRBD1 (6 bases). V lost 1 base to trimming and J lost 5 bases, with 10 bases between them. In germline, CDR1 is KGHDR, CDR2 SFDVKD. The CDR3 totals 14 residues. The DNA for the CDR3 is TGTGCCACCAGTGATTTCCAACAGGGATATGGCTACACCTTC. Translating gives CATSDFQQGYGYTF.

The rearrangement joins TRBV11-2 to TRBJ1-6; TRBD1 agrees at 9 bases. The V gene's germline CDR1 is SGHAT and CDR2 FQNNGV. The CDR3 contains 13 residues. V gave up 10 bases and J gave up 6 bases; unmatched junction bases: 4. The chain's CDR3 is CAISTGGNSPLHF. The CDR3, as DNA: TGTGCCATTTCGACAGGGGGTAATTCACCCCTCCACTTT.

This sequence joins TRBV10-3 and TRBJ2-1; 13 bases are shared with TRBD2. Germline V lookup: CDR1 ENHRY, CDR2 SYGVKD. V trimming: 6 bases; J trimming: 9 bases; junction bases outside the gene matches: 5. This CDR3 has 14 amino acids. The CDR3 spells CAISPGTSGTEQFF. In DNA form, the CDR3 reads TGTGCCATCAGCCCCGGGACTAGCGGGACTGAGCAGTTCTTC.

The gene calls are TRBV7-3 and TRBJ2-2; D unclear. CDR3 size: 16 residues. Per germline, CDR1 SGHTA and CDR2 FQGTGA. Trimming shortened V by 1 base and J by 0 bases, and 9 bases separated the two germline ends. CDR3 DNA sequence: TGTGCCAGCAGCTTAAGGCAGGCCCCGAACACCGGGGAGCTGTTTTTT. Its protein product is CASSLRQAPNTGELFF.

CDR3 protein: CASSLGRRNTEAFF. CDR3 coding DNA: TGTGCCAGCAGCTTAGGCCGGAGAAACACTGAAGCTTTCTTT. The chain couples TRBV13 to TRBJ1-1; D is uncertain. Germline V CDR1 and CDR2: PRHDT, FYEKMQ (reference sequence). The CDR3 extends over 14 amino acids. The V end was cut by 0 bases, the J end by 2 bases, with 7 bases between. Variable domain in full (rest from reference TRBV13 and TRBJ1-1): AAGVIQSPRHLIKEKRETATLKCYPIPRHDTVYWYQQGPGQDPQFLISFYEKMQSDKGSIPDRFSAQQFSDYHSELNMSSLELGDSALYFCASSLGRRNTEAFFGQGTRLTVV.

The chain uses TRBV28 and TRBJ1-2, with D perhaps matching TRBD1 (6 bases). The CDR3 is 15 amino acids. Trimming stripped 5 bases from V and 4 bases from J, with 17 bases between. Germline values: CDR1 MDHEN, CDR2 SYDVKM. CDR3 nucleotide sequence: TGTGCCAGCAGTCTCACGCAGGCAGGGGCCTATGGCTACACCTTC. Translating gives CASSLTQAGAYGYTF.

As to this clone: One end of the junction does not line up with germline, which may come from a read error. CDR3 DNA: TGTGTCTGGAGTGGGGGGAGTGTCGGCGGGAGAGACAATGAGCAGTTCTTC. Its translation is CVWSGGSVGGRDNEQFF. This rearrangement joins TRBV30 to TRBJ2-1; 7 bases agree with TRBD2. From germline, CDR1 is GTSNPN and CDR2 SVGIG (reference sequence). The CDR3 is 17 residues long.

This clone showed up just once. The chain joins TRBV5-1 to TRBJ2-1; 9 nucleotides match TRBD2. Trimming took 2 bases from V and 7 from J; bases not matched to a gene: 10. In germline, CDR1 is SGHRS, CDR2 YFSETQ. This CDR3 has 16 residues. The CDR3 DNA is TGCGCCAGCAGCTTCCTTAGCGGGAGTTTTGGTAATGAGCAGTTCTTC. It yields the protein CASSFLSGSFGNEQFF.

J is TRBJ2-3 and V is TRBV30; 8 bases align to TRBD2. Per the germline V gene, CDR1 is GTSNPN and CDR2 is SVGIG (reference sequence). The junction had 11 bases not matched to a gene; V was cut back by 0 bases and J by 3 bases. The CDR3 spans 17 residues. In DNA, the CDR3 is TGTGCCTGGAGTGTAGGAGCGGGAGTTTTGAGGACAGATACGCAGTATTTT. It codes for CAWSVGAGVLRTDTQYF.

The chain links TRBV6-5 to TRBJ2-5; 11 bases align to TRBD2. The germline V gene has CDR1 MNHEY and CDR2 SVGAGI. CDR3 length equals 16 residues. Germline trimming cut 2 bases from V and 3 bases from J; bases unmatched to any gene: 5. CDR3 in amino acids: CASSYGIAGGEETQYF. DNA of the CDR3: TGTGCCAGCAGTTACGGGATAGCGGGAGGGGAAGAGACCCAGTACTTC.

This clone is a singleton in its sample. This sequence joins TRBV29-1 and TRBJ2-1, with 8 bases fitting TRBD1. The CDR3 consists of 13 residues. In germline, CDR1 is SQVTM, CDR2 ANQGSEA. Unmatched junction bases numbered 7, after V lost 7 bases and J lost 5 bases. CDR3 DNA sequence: TGCAGCGCGGGACAGGTAGGAAACAATGAGCAGTTCTTC. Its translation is CSAGQVGNNEQFF.

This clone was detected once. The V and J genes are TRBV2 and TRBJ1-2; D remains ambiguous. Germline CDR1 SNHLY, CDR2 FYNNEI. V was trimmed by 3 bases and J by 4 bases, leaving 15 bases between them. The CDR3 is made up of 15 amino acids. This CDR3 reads CASSDLTAEFYGYTF. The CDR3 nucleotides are TGTGCCAGCAGTGATCTCACAGCTGAGTTCTATGGCTACACCTTC.

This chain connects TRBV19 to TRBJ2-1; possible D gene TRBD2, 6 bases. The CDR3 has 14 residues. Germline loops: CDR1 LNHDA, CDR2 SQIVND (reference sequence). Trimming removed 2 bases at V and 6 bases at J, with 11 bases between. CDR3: CASSILGTSNEQFF. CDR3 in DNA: TGTGCCAGTAGTATACTCGGGACTTCCAATGAGCAGTTCTTC.

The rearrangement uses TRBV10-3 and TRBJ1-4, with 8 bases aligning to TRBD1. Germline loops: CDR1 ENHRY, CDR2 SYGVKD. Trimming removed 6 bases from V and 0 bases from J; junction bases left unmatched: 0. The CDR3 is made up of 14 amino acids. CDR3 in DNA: TGTGCCATCAGGACAGGGGCAACTAATGAAAAACTGTTTTTT. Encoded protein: CAIRTGATNEKLFF.

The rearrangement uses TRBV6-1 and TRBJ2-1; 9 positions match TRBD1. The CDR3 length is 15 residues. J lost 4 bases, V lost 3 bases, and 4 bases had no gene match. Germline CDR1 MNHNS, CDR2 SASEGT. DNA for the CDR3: TGTGCCAGCAGTGATGGACAGGGGACATACAATGAGCAGTTCTTC. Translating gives CASSDGQGTYNEQFF.

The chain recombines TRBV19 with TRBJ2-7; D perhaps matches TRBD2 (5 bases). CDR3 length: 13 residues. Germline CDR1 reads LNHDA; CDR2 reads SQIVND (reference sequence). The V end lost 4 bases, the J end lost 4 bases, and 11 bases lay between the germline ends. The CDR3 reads CASSTGEGYEQYF. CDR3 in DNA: TGTGCCAGTAGTACCGGGGAAGGGTACGAGCAGTACTTC.

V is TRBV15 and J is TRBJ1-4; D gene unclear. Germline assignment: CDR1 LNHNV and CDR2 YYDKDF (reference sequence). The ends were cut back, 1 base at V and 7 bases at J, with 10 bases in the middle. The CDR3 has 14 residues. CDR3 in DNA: TGTGCCACCAGCAGAGTGAGAGGCGTTGAAAAACTGTTTTTT. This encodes CATSRVRGVEKLFF.